This T cell receptor beta chain was identified in a study of T-cell reconstitution after alpha-beta-depleted transplantation in children. Trimming cost V 3 bases and J 3 bases; bases outside gene matches: 12. This CDR3 has 17 residues. Germline CDR1 is SGHRS and CDR2 is YFSETQ. This clonotype was seen ten or more times. No antigen is known for it. Unique molecular identifiers featured in how the TCRbeta library was prepared. TCRdb itself ran the PCR reads through MiXCR, one entry per CDR3 protein. The sample yields approximately 110,000 distinct CDR3 sequences, more than 20% seen once. General study results and limits: Reports say that about two months after transplant, the alpha-beta T cells came out of several hundred graft clones that had expanded. One year post-transplant, T-cell counts and diversity were largely derived from T cells produced anew.

The starting material was PBMCs, mostly from graft donor cells, obtained 180 days after TCRalphabeta/CD19-depleted stem cell transplant. The chain has TRBV5-1 and TRBJ2-1; TRBD1 agrees at 7 bases. The sequence derives from a male patient between 2 and 10 years old who had a stem cell transplant for chronic granulomatous disease, so the T cells may come from the graft donor. This chain's CDR3 is CASSSGMDRRFYNEQFF. In DNA form, the CDR3 reads TGCGCCAGCAGCTCGGGAATGGACAGGAGGTTCTACAATGAGCAGTTCTTC.